Presented here are 26 T cell receptor beta chains from one specimen sequenced in a study of T-cell reconstitution after alpha-beta-depleted transplantation in children. Unique molecular identifiers were incorporated when the TCRbeta library was constructed. In TCRdb, the PCR reads were re-called with MiXCR into one record per CDR3 protein. Altogether 300,000 to 350,000 distinct CDR3 sequences are present, around 20% being singletons, with the ten largest covering approximately 11%. The specimen was PBMCs, mostly from graft donor cells, collected 180 days after TCRalphabeta/CD19-depleted stem cell transplant. Source of these receptors: a male patient under 18 who had a stem cell transplant for acute lymphoblastic leukemia, so the T cells may come from the graft donor.

Note on this clonotype: Germline is not matched at one junction end, which may reflect a read error. The DNA of the CDR3 is TGCGCCAGCATCCAAGCGGCCCCCTCCTACAATGAGCAGTTCTTC. This translates into CASIQAAPSYNEQFF. The J gene is TRBJ2-1, the V gene TRBV4-1; D possibly corresponds to TRBD2 (5 bases). The germline gives CDR1 MGHRA, CDR2 YSYEKL. The CDR3 covers 15 residues.

J is TRBJ1-4 and V is TRBV20-1, with a possible D match to TRBD1 (5 bases). V lost 8 bases and J 4 bases, leaving 11 bases between the germline ends. Looked up from germline, CDR1 is DFQATT and CDR2 is SNEGSKA (reference sequence). The CDR3 runs to 12 residues. This CDR3 reads CSSWGDNEKLFF. CDR3 nucleotide sequence: TGCAGTTCCTGGGGGGATAATGAAAAACTGTTTTTT.

In its sample, this clonotype was seen a few times. This sequence joins TRBV20-1 and TRBJ1-2; the D is unclear. This CDR3 comprises 12 residues. Trimming removed 5 bases from V and 8 bases from J, with 15 bases in between. The germline V gene encodes CDR1 DFQATT and CDR2 SNEGSKA (reference sequence). CDR3 sequence reads: CSALRGTDGYTF. Written as DNA, the CDR3 is TGCAGTGCTCTGCGAGGAACAGACGGCTACACCTTC.

The chain is built from TRBV29-1 and TRBJ2-1; 10 nucleotides align to TRBD1. Losses at the gene ends were 0 bases for V and 5 bases for J; bases not matched to a gene: 7. The length of the CDR3 is 16 residues. CDR1 and CDR2 from the germline V gene are SQVTM and ANQGSEA. As DNA, the CDR3 is TGCAGCGTTGAAGATTCGGGGACAGGGGTGCACAATGAGCAGTTCTTC. This encodes CSVEDSGTGVHNEQFF.

The chain employs TRBV29-1 and TRBJ1-1; a possible D gene is TRBD1 (5 bases). This CDR3 is 12 amino acids long. Germline loops: CDR1 SQVTM, CDR2 ANQGSEA. V was cut by 6 bases and J by 1 base, with 9 bases left in between. The CDR3 DNA is TGCAGCGTACAGGAGGGGAACACTGAAGCTTTCTTT. This encodes CSVQEGNTEAFF.

This clonotype has a handful of counts. The gene calls are TRBV24-1 and TRBJ2-2; D not resolved. Between the trimmed V and J ends, which lost 2 bases and 0 bases, there was a span of 3 bases. Germline V gene data show CDR1 as KGHDR and CDR2 as SFDVKD. The CDR3 totals 14 residues. CDR3 DNA: TGTGCCACCAGTGATTCCTCGAACACCGGGGAGCTGTTTTTT. Its translation is CATSDSSNTGELFF.

This clonotype was seen only a few times. V is TRBV20-1 and J is TRBJ2-5; 7 bases fit TRBD2. V lost 6 bases, J lost 4 bases, and 17 bases stayed unmatched. The CDR3 contains 16 residues. Germline CDR1 and CDR2: DFQATT and SNEGSKA (reference sequence). CDR3 sequence: CSARGVASGGGETQYF. CDR3 nucleotide sequence: TGCAGTGCCCGTGGGGTGGCTAGCGGAGGCGGAGAGACCCAGTACTTC.

The chain uses TRBV12-3 or TRBV12-4 and TRBJ2-1; 9 bases fit TRBD2. This CDR3 has 14 amino acids. V gave up 5 bases and J gave up 7 bases; unmatched junction bases: 6. The CDR3, as DNA: TGTGCCAGCAGTCCCGGACTAGCGCGGAATGAGCAGTTCTTC. Translation gives CASSPGLARNEQFF.

A few counts support this clonotype. The chain uses TRBV4-2 and TRBJ2-7; 10 nucleotides match TRBD2. CDR3 size: 14 residues. With V trimmed by 8 bases and J by 5 bases, 9 bases remained unmatched. CDR1 and CDR2 from the germline V gene are LGHNA and YNFKEQ. DNA of the CDR3: TGTGCCAGCTCTAGCGGGGGCGGGATCCACGAGCAGTACTTC. Translation gives CASSSGGGIHEQYF.

The chain couples TRBV20-1 to TRBJ1-5; D unresolved. Germline CDR1 DFQATT, CDR2 SNEGSKA (reference sequence). Trimming removed 2 bases at V and 0 bases at J, with 8 bases between. The CDR3 consists of 14 residues. The CDR3 sequence is CSARTRYSNQPQHF. The DNA for the CDR3 is TGCAGTGCTAGAACCCGGTATAGCAATCAGCCCCAGCATTTT.

The chain carries TRBV5-1 and TRBJ2-2; D is uncertain. The CDR3 consists of 12 residues. Germline V lookup: CDR1 SGHRS, CDR2 YFSETQ. V lost 4 bases and J lost 5, with 6 bases in between. CDR3 sequence (DNA): TGCGCCAGCAGCATCATAACCGGGGAGCTGTTTTTT. Amino acids: CASSIITGELFF.

This clonotype has just a few counts. This rearrangement joins TRBV20-1 to TRBJ1-4; D remains unclear. The germline V and J ends were trimmed by 0 bases and 8 bases, with 13 bases remaining between them. This CDR3 is built from 14 residues. The germline gives CDR1 DFQATT, CDR2 SNEGSKA (reference sequence). CDR3 coding DNA: TGCAGTGCTAGAGATCTGGCAGAAAGCGAAAAACTGTTTTTT. Translation: CSARDLAESEKLFF.

This clonotype came up a few times. The rearrangement joins TRBV7-6 to TRBJ2-2; D call uncertain. CDR1 and CDR2 (germline): SGHVS, FNYEAQ. V was shortened by 6 bases and J by 3 bases, with 14 bases between the two germline ends. This CDR3 comprises 15 residues. The CDR3 region has the DNA TGTGCCAGCAGTCTTAGGCTGGGATACACCGGGGAGCTGTTTTTT. Encoded protein: CASSLRLGYTGELFF.

The J gene is TRBJ1-4, the V gene TRBV15; 7 bases align to TRBD1. The CDR3 has 16 residues. V shed 2 bases and J 4 bases; nucleotides not matched to a gene: 7. Germline CDR1 and CDR2: LNHNV and YYDKDF (reference sequence). CDR3 in DNA: TGTGCCACCAGCAGAAGCGGGACAGCCCATAATGAAAAACTGTTTTTT. This sequence encodes CATSRSGTAHNEKLFF.

The genes are TRBV3-1 and TRBJ2-5, with 9 bases lining up with TRBD1. V shed 4 bases, J shed 7 bases, and the junction held 13 bases outside the gene matches. Per the germline V gene, CDR1 is LGHDT and CDR2 is YNNKEL (reference sequence). This CDR3 is 16 amino acids long. CDR3 in DNA: TGTGCCAGCAGCCCCCGGCGGGCAGGGACAGGGAGGACCCAGTACTTC. It codes for CASSPRRAGTGRTQYF.

A few counts support this clonotype. J is TRBJ2-3 and V is TRBV15; D unresolved. CDR1 is LNHNV, CDR2 YYDKDF, per germline (reference sequence). The CDR3 sequence is 13 residues long. V shed 6 bases and J shed 4 bases, with 11 bases lying between them. CDR3: CATSTLGADTQYF. CDR3 nucleotide sequence: TGTGCCACCAGTACACTGGGCGCAGATACGCAGTATTTT.

This clonotype showed up just once. The gene calls are TRBV29-1 and TRBJ1-6, with a possible D match to TRBD1 (6 bases). CDR1 is SQVTM, CDR2 ANQGSEA, per germline. This CDR3 is 15 amino acids long. Trimming stripped 5 bases from V and 5 bases from J, with 16 bases between. CDR3 protein: CSVTFGQPNNSPLHF. CDR3 DNA: TGCAGCGTTACCTTCGGACAGCCGAATAATTCACCCCTCCACTTT.

This clonotype showed up just a few times. This chain uses TRBV4-1 with TRBJ2-2; D is unclear. This CDR3 spans 15 amino acids. Germline lookup yields CDR1 MGHRA and CDR2 YSYEKL. Trimming stripped 1 base from V and 4 bases from J, with 10 bases between. As DNA, the CDR3 is TGCGCCAGCAGCCAAGGCTGGGGTACCACCGGGGAGCTGTTTTTT. This translates into CASSQGWGTTGELFF.

This clonotype was picked up a small number of times. The chain links TRBV5-1 to TRBJ1-2, with D hard to call. Per germline, CDR1 SGHRS and CDR2 YFSETQ. Trimming cost V 2 bases and J 9 bases, with 20 bases left between them. This CDR3 has 15 amino acids. The CDR3 loop reads CASSFTGAPYVSYTF. In DNA, the CDR3 is TGCGCCAGCAGCTTCACCGGAGCACCCTATGTTAGCTACACCTTC.

The chain is built from TRBV6-2 or TRBV6-3 and TRBJ2-7, with 8 bases that match TRBD1. Losses at the gene ends were 5 bases for V and 0 bases for J; bases not matched to a gene: 15. CDR3 length: 18 amino acids. Per the germline V gene, CDR1 is MNHEY and CDR2 is SVGEGT. The CDR3 DNA is TGTGCCAGCAGTCCTTCATCCGGGACAGGAAGAAGCTCCTACGAGCAGTACTTC. Its translation is CASSPSSGTGRSSYEQYF.

The chain has TRBV18 and TRBJ2-1; a possible D gene is TRBD2 (6 bases). CDR1 and CDR2 (germline): KGHSH, LQKENI. V gave up 1 base and J gave up 4 bases, with 26 bases separating them. The CDR3 has 20 amino acids. CDR3 nucleotides: TGTGCCAGCTCACCACGCGGGGCGGTTAAAGGTGGGCTTGGTTACAATGAGCAGTTCTTC. This translates into CASSPRGAVKGGLGYNEQFF.

This clonotype has a handful of counts. The chain joins TRBV27 to TRBJ1-5, with D unclear. Looked up from germline, CDR1 is MNHEY and CDR2 is SMNVEV (reference sequence). V lost 5 bases and J 6 bases, leaving 14 bases between the germline ends. This CDR3 is 14 amino acids long. Written as DNA, the CDR3 is TGTGCCAGCAGTCCCCCGGATTCAGGTCAGCCCCAGCATTTT. Translation: CASSPPDSGQPQHF.

The CDR3 sequence: CATSRGGRWEETQYF. CDR3 nucleotides: TGTGCCACCAGCAGGGGGGGGAGGTGGGAGGAGACCCAGTACTTC. The chain carries TRBV15 and TRBJ2-5; 7 bases map to TRBD2. This CDR3 has 15 amino acids. V lost 3 bases and J lost 5; bases outside the gene matches: 9. CDR1 LNHNV and CDR2 YYDKDF come from the germline V gene (reference sequence).

The chain recombines TRBV7-7 with TRBJ2-2, with 7 bases that match TRBD1. The CDR3 length is 16 residues. In germline, CDR1 is SSHAT, CDR2 FNYEAQ (reference sequence). V lost 5 bases, J lost 1 base, and 7 bases stayed unmatched. The CDR3 loop is CASSIRQGWNTGELFF. The CDR3 coding sequence is TGTGCCAGCAGCATTAGACAGGGATGGAACACCGGGGAGCTGTTTTTT.

The chain has TRBV25-1 and TRBJ1-5, with 7 bases that match TRBD1. With V trimmed by 3 bases and J by 6 bases, 2 bases remained unmatched. The CDR3 is 13 amino acids. Germline CDR1 reads MGHDK; CDR2 reads SYGVNS. CDR3 protein: CASSDWDSQPQHF. CDR3 sequence (DNA): TGTGCCAGCAGTGATTGGGACAGTCAGCCCCAGCATTTT.

This clonotype turned up a few times. V and J are TRBV7-3 and TRBJ2-5; D gene unclear. Per the germline V gene, CDR1 is SGHTA and CDR2 is FQGTGA. The ends were cut back, 5 bases at V and 1 base at J, with 8 bases in the middle. CDR3 length equals 13 residues. CDR3 coding DNA: TGTGCCAGCAGCCCCCGGGTCCAAGAGACCCAGTACTTC. This sequence encodes CASSPRVQETQYF.